The rows below give T cell receptor beta chains drawn from one sample of a study of shared clonotypes between healthy human individuals. Profiled with immunoSEQ multiplex PCR; TCRdb holds only in-frame clones, not every one. The data contain roughly 490,000 clones, 70% to 80% of them singletons. Specimen: PBMCs. These TCRs come from a woman between 40 and 55 years old in good health. Some clones in this sample may be carry-over from other donors' samples. The CDR3 runs from the conserved cysteine through the conserved F or W. Fields, in order: V gene, J gene, D gene, clone size, CDR3 protein, CDR3 DNA. The D gene is left open where the match is weak. Expanded clones get a size class; other rows say once, few or many, or leave the size out.

TRBV5-1	TRBJ1-1	NA	NA	CASSLRGGSSAFF	TGCGCCAGCAGCTTGAGGGGGGGTTCATCAGCTTTCTTT
TRBV5-1	TRBJ2-3	NA	NA	CASSSRGGSDTQYF	TGCGCCAGCAGCTCTCGAGGAGGTTCAGATACGCAGTATTTT
TRBV5-1	TRBJ2-7	TRBD2	many	CASSGTSSYEQYF	TGCGCCAGCAGCGGGACTAGTAGCTACGAGCAGTACTTC
TRBV5-6	TRBJ2-5	NA	NA	CASSSTSGGRETQYF	TGTGCCAGCAGCTCCACTAGTGGGGGACGAGAGACCCAGTACTTC
TRBV5-1	TRBJ2-1	NA	NA	CASSFSVGSEQFF	TGCGCCAGCAGCTTCTCCGTGGGTTCGGAGCAGTTCTTC
TRBV28	TRBJ1-5	NA	NA	CASSIPRVGNQPQHF	TGTGCCAGCAGTATCCCCAGGGTTGGCAATCAGCCCCAGCATTTT
TRBV2	TRBJ1-2	NA	few	CASSEIRDVAYGYTF	TGTGCCAGCAGTGAAATAAGGGACGTCGCCTATGGCTACACCTTC
TRBV7-9	TRBJ1-3	NA	few	CASSFQGDGGSGNTIYF	TGTGCCAGCAGCTTCCAGGGTGACGGTGGGTCTGGAAACACCATATATTTT
TRBV18	TRBJ2-2	NA	NA	CASSPEVQIGQLFF	TGTGCCAGCTCACCAGAGGTACAGATCGGTCAGCTGTTTTTT
TRBV6-5	TRBJ2-7	TRBD1	NA	CASRSDRGPYEQYF	TGTGCCAGCAGATCCGACAGGGGGCCCTACGAGCAGTACTTC
TRBV7-9	TRBJ2-7	TRBD1	few	CATIGQGVHEQYF	TGTGCCACAATCGGACAGGGGGTACACGAGCAGTACTTC
TRBV15	TRBJ2-3	NA	NA	CATSRRRTTDTQYF	TGTGCCACCAGCAGAAGACGGACCACAGATACGCAGTATTTT
TRBV10-3	TRBJ2-7	TRBD2	NA	CAISESREGDYEQYF	TGTGCCATCAGTGAGTCCCGGGAGGGGGACTACGAGCAGTACTTC
TRBV7-3	TRBJ2-3	TRBD2	NA	CASSLNSGRLADTQYF	TGTGCCAGCAGCTTAAATAGCGGGAGGCTCGCAGATACGCAGTATTTT
TRBV29-1	TRBJ2-7	NA	once	CSEDSTYEQYF	TGCAGCGAAGACAGTACCTACGAGCAGTACTTC
TRBV5-1	TRBJ2-1	NA	NA	CASSLAVGVNEQFF	TGCGCCAGCAGCTTGGCAGTAGGGGTAAATGAGCAGTTCTTC
TRBV21-1	TRBJ2-7	NA	NA	CASSKTSGRSTYEQYF	TGTGCCAGCAGCAAAACGAGCGGCAGGTCCACCTACGAGCAGTACTTC
TRBV5-1	TRBJ2-7	NA	NA	CASSTPTNEQYF	TGCGCCAGCAGCACACCCACCAACGAGCAGTACTTC
TRBV5-3	TRBJ2-1	NA	NA	CARSPNSEQFF	TGTGCCAGAAGCCCCAACAGTGAGCAGTTCTTC
TRBV6-5	TRBJ2-1	NA	NA	CASSYTTGYNEQFF	TGTGCCAGCAGTTACACGACAGGCTACAATGAGCAGTTCTTC
TRBV19	TRBJ2-7	TRBD2	NA	CASRLTSGPTYEQYF	TGTGCCAGTAGGCTTACTAGCGGGCCTACCTACGAGCAGTACTTC
TRBV7-2	TRBJ2-1	TRBD1	NA	CASSLATGTYNEQFF	TGTGCCAGCAGCTTAGCGACAGGGACCTACAATGAGCAGTTCTTC
TRBV19	TRBJ2-6	NA	NA	CASSMPLSGANVLTF	TGTGCCAGTAGTATGCCCCTCTCTGGGGCCAACGTCCTGACTTTC
TRBV12-5	TRBJ1-5	NA	NA	CASGFGGNQPQHF	TGTGCTAGTGGATTCGGGGGAAATCAGCCCCAGCATTTT
TRBV15	TRBJ2-6	TRBD1	NA	CATSADRAGANVLTF	TGTGCCACCAGCGCAGACAGGGCTGGGGCCAACGTCCTGACTTTC
TRBV9	TRBJ2-1	NA	NA	CASSPRSMPGAVNEQFF	TGTGCCAGCAGCCCCCGTTCCATGCCGGGGGCGGTCAATGAGCAGTTCTTC
TRBV5-1	TRBJ1-2	NA	NA	CASSSPQGPYGYTF	TGCGCCAGCAGCTCCCCACAGGGACCCTATGGCTACACCTTC
TRBV18	TRBJ1-2	TRBD1	NA	CASSSTGPGYTF	TGTGCCAGCTCATCGACAGGGCCGGGCTACACCTTC
TRBV6-1	TRBJ2-7	TRBD2	NA	CASGLANSYEQYF	TGTGCCAGCGGACTAGCGAATTCCTACGAGCAGTACTTC
TRBV7-2	TRBJ1-1	NA	few	CASSLAGSHTEAFF	TGTGCCAGCAGCTTAGCGGGCAGCCACACTGAAGCTTTCTTT
TRBV10-2	TRBJ1-2	NA	NA	CASSGSRGRDGYTF	TGCGCCAGCAGTGGTAGCAGGGGTAGGGATGGCTACACCTTC
TRBV4-1	TRBJ2-7	TRBD1	NA	CASRPGWGTGLHEQYF	TGCGCCAGCAGGCCCGGTTGGGGGACAGGCCTACACGAGCAGTACTTC
TRBV18	TRBJ2-1	TRBD2	NA	CASSPKKLAGGGNEQFF	TGTGCCAGCTCACCGAAAAAACTAGCGGGAGGTGGTAATGAGCAGTTCTTC
TRBV29-1	TRBJ1-4	NA	NA	CSVYDTGQLDEKLFF	TGCAGCGTTTACGACACAGGACAGTTGGATGAAAAACTGTTTTTT
TRBV4-2	TRBJ1-2	TRBD1	few	CASSPLTLRQGGSGYTF	TGTGCCAGCAGCCCCTTAACTCTCCGACAGGGAGGTAGCGGCTACACCTTC
TRBV9	TRBJ2-5	NA	NA	CASSSGGTQYF	TGTGCCAGCAGCTCTGGTGGGACCCAGTACTTC
TRBV11-2	TRBJ2-3	NA	NA	CASSYGGGWGDTQYF	TGTGCCAGCAGCTACGGCGGGGGCTGGGGGGATACGCAGTATTTT
TRBV30	TRBJ2-1	TRBD2	NA	CAFNRGDYNEQFF	TGTGCCTTCAATCGGGGGGACTACAATGAGCAGTTCTTC
TRBV6-1	TRBJ2-5	TRBD2	NA	CASGTSGIATQYF	TGTGCCAGCGGGACTAGCGGGATAGCGACCCAGTACTTC
TRBV29-1	TRBJ1-3	NA	few	CSVVVGAGNTIYF	TGCAGCGTCGTAGTAGGGGCTGGAAACACCATATATTTT
TRBV7-2	TRBJ1-4	TRBD1	few	CASSPAGDRRYEKLFF	TGTGCCAGCAGCCCGGCCGGGGACAGGCGATACGAAAAACTGTTTTTT
TRBV29-1	TRBJ2-7	TRBD1	once	CSVGDRTSYEQYF	TGCAGCGTCGGGGACAGGACTTCCTACGAGCAGTACTTC
TRBV19	TRBJ1-2	NA	NA	CASSIVEGNGYTF	TGTGCCAGTAGTATAGTGGAGGGGAATGGCTACACCTTC
TRBV18	TRBJ1-5	NA	NA	CASSPQGGAFRRGPNQPQHF	TGTGCCAGCTCACCACAAGGAGGGGCTTTCCGACGGGGGCCCAATCAGCCCCAGCATTTT
TRBV21-1	TRBJ2-7	NA	NA	CASSQEDCGRAVGEQYF	TGTGCCAGCAGTCAAGAGGATTGCGGGAGGGCCGTCGGCGAGCAGTACTTC
TRBV7-9	TRBJ2-5	NA	NA	CASSRSSGGQETQYF	TGTGCCAGCAGCCGAAGCAGTGGGGGTCAAGAGACCCAGTACTTC
TRBV7-6	TRBJ1-5	TRBD1	NA	CASSTAGTDNQPQHF	TGTGCCAGCAGCACCGCCGGGACAGACAATCAGCCCCAGCATTTT
TRBV4-2	TRBJ1-2	NA	NA	CASSQVEGHGYTF	TGTGCCAGCAGCCAAGTGGAGGGCCATGGCTACACCTTC
TRBV7-9	TRBJ1-1	NA	NA	CASSLGAPNTEAFF	TGTGCCAGCAGCTTAGGGGCCCCGAACACTGAAGCTTTCTTT
TRBV7-8	TRBJ1-4	NA	NA	CASSTSRDEKLFF	TGTGCCAGCAGCACCAGCCGGGATGAAAAACTGTTTTTT
TRBV7-7	TRBJ2-1	NA	NA	CASSLRAGPNEQFF	TGTGCTAGCAGCTTACGAGCAGGCCCCAATGAGCAGTTCTTC
TRBV7-7	TRBJ2-1	TRBD2	few	CASSPIAGAFPYEQFF	TGTGCTAGCAGCCCCATAGCGGGAGCGTTCCCTTATGAGCAGTTCTTC
TRBV5-8	TRBJ2-3	NA	few	CASSVRGQSTDTQYF	TGTGCCAGCAGCGTAAGAGGACAAAGCACAGATACGCAGTATTTT
TRBV5-1	TRBJ2-3	TRBD2	once	CASSLREGRTDTQYF	TGCGCCAGCAGCTTACGGGAGGGCCGGACAGATACGCAGTATTTT
TRBV7-3	TRBJ1-3	NA	NA	CASSLAGSGNTIYF	TGTGCCAGCAGCTTAGCGGGCTCTGGAAACACCATATATTTT
TRBV9	TRBJ2-1	TRBD2	NA	CASSVDGGTYNEQFF	TGTGCCAGCAGCGTCGACGGGGGGACCTACAATGAGCAGTTCTTC
TRBV5-1	TRBJ2-2	NA	NA	CASGSWTGNTGELFF	TGCGCCAGCGGTAGTTGGACGGGAAACACCGGGGAGCTGTTTTTT
TRBV5-8	TRBJ2-6	NA	NA	CASSLHQGSGANVLTF	TGTGCCAGCAGCCTCCACCAGGGTTCCGGGGCTAACGTCCTGACTTTC
TRBV6-1	TRBJ2-1	TRBD2	NA	CASRTSGINEQFF	TGTGCCAGCCGGACTAGCGGGATTAATGAGCAGTTCTTC